These T cell receptor beta chains were read from a single sample in a study of shared clonotypes between healthy human individuals. Only in-frame clones appear in the TCRdb table, and some are missing; sequencing was by immunoSEQ multiplex PCR. The table shows about 1.4 million clones, with about 96% occurring only once. Sequencing was performed on naive CD4+ T cells sorted from blood. These receptors were obtained from a man younger than 40 in good health. Each CDR3 is given with its conserved first and last residue. The D gene is left open where the match is weak. Part of the rows lack a size; the others show once, few, many or a class for expanded clones.

cdr3_length: 15
clone_size: .
v_call: TRBV5-1
d_call: .
j_call: TRBJ2-5
cdr3_nt: TGCGCCAGCAGCTTGGATGGGACGTACCAAGAGACCCAGTACTTC
cdr3_aa: CASSLDGTYQETQYF

cdr3_length: 15
clone_size: .
v_call: TRBV7-2
d_call: TRBD2
j_call: TRBJ2-7
cdr3_nt: TGTGCCAGCAGCTTAGTTAGAGCGGGAAGAAGCGAGCAGTACTTC
cdr3_aa: CASSLVRAGRSEQYF

cdr3_length: 11
clone_size: .
v_call: TRBV7-2
d_call: TRBD2
j_call: TRBJ2-7
cdr3_nt: TGTGCCAGCAGCTGGGGGGGCGAGCAGTACTTC
cdr3_aa: CASSWGGEQYF

cdr3_length: 15
clone_size: .
v_call: TRBV6-5
d_call: TRBD1
j_call: TRBJ2-7
cdr3_nt: TGTGCCAGCAGATTACATCAGGGGGCCGTCTTTGAGCAGTACTTC
cdr3_aa: CASRLHQGAVFEQYF

cdr3_length: 15
clone_size: .
v_call: TRBV5-1
d_call: TRBD2
j_call: TRBJ2-7
cdr3_nt: TGCGCCAGCTGGGGTTCTAGCGGGTCCTCCTACGAGCAGTACTTC
cdr3_aa: CASWGSSGSSYEQYF

cdr3_length: 11
clone_size: .
v_call: TRBV20-1
d_call: TRBD2
j_call: TRBJ2-7
cdr3_nt: TGCAGCCTGGGACTACCCGGGGGGTTGTACTTC
cdr3_aa: CSLGLPGGLYF

cdr3_length: 14
clone_size: .
v_call: TRBV29-1
d_call: TRBD1
j_call: TRBJ2-7
cdr3_nt: TGCAGCGTCGCACCGGGACAGGGGGCCTTTGAGCAGTACTTC
cdr3_aa: CSVAPGQGAFEQYF

cdr3_length: 14
clone_size: .
v_call: TRBV5-4
d_call: TRBD2
j_call: TRBJ2-7
cdr3_nt: TGTGCCAGCAGCTCCAGGGGACTAGGGGGCGAGCAGTACTTC
cdr3_aa: CASSSRGLGGEQYF

cdr3_length: 15
clone_size: .
v_call: TRBV7-6
d_call: TRBD1
j_call: TRBJ1-5
cdr3_nt: TGTGCCAGCAGCTCCGGGACAGGGGAGAATCAGCCCCAGCATTTT
cdr3_aa: CASSSGTGENQPQHF

cdr3_length: 15
clone_size: few
v_call: TRBV4-3
d_call: .
j_call: TRBJ1-3
cdr3_nt: TGCGCCAGCAGCCAAACCCCATTAGGAGGTTACACCATATATTTT
cdr3_aa: CASSQTPLGGYTIYF

cdr3_length: 15
clone_size: .
v_call: TRBV5-4
d_call: .
j_call: TRBJ1-1
cdr3_nt: TGTGCCAGCAGCTGGAAAGGCGGGGCGAACACTGAAGCTTTCTTT
cdr3_aa: CASSWKGGANTEAFF

cdr3_length: 14
clone_size: .
v_call: TRBV28
d_call: .
j_call: TRBJ2-5
cdr3_nt: TGTGCCAGCAGTTCCCCTCGCAGGGTTGAGACCCAGTACTTC
cdr3_aa: CASSSPRRVETQYF

cdr3_length: 18
clone_size: .
v_call: TRBV5-4
d_call: TRBD1
j_call: TRBJ2-3
cdr3_nt: TGTGCCAGCAGCAGAAACGCCGGGACAGAAGATAGCACAGATACGCAGTATTTT
cdr3_aa: CASSRNAGTEDSTDTQYF

cdr3_length: 13
clone_size: .
v_call: TRBV5-1
d_call: .
j_call: TRBJ1-1
cdr3_nt: TGCGCCAGCAGCTTGGCAGGAAACACTGAAGCTTTCTTT
cdr3_aa: CASSLAGNTEAFF

cdr3_length: 16
clone_size: .
v_call: TRBV6-1
d_call: .
j_call: TRBJ2-1
cdr3_nt: TGTGCCAGCAGTGCCCTCAGGGTCGGGTCCTACAATGAGCAGTTCTTC
cdr3_aa: CASSALRVGSYNEQFF

cdr3_length: 14
clone_size: .
v_call: TRBV7-2
d_call: .
j_call: TRBJ2-2
cdr3_nt: TGTGCCAGCAGCGCGACGGGTTTCGACGGGGAGCTGTTTTTT
cdr3_aa: CASSATGFDGELFF

cdr3_length: 12
clone_size: .
v_call: TRBV28
d_call: .
j_call: TRBJ2-7
cdr3_nt: TGTGCCAGCAGTCTACCCCGGGGCGAGCAGTACTTC
cdr3_aa: CASSLPRGEQYF

cdr3_length: 14
clone_size: .
v_call: TRBV19
d_call: .
j_call: TRBJ2-7
cdr3_nt: TGTGCCAGTAGTATACGAATTTTGGTGGACGAGCAGTACTTC
cdr3_aa: CASSIRILVDEQYF

cdr3_length: 12
clone_size: .
v_call: TRBV9
d_call: TRBD1
j_call: TRBJ1-3
cdr3_nt: TGTGCCAGCAGCTCCCCCGGACAGGAGTCCCATTTT
cdr3_aa: CASSSPGQESHF

cdr3_length: 14
clone_size: .
v_call: TRBV10-3
d_call: .
j_call: TRBJ1-2
cdr3_nt: TGTGCCATCAGTGAGTCTGGGGGGCTGAGCGGCTACACCTTC
cdr3_aa: CAISESGGLSGYTF

cdr3_length: 16
clone_size: .
v_call: TRBV7-9
d_call: .
j_call: TRBJ2-7
cdr3_nt: TGTGCCAGCAGCCGAGCAGCCCAGGCCAGCTCCTACGAGCAGTACTTC
cdr3_aa: CASSRAAQASSYEQYF

cdr3_length: 15
clone_size: .
v_call: TRBV5-1
d_call: .
j_call: TRBJ1-4
cdr3_nt: TGCGCCAGCAGCACACTACAGGGAGGGCAGGGAAAACTGTTTTTT
cdr3_aa: CASSTLQGGQGKLFF

cdr3_length: 15
clone_size: .
v_call: TRBV5-4
d_call: TRBD1
j_call: TRBJ2-1
cdr3_nt: TGTGCCAGCAGCCCCGGGACAGGGGGCTGGAATGAGCAGTTCTTC
cdr3_aa: CASSPGTGGWNEQFF

cdr3_length: 14
clone_size: .
v_call: TRBV6-6
d_call: TRBD1
j_call: TRBJ2-7
cdr3_nt: TGTGCCAGCAGTTCGTTACTAGGGGGCTCCGAGCAGTACTTC
cdr3_aa: CASSSLLGGSEQYF

cdr3_length: 20
clone_size: .
v_call: TRBV7-6
d_call: TRBD2
j_call: TRBJ2-1
cdr3_nt: TGTGCCAGCAGCTTAGCCGGGGGACTAGCGGGCCGACACTCCTACAATGAGCAGTTCTTC
cdr3_aa: CASSLAGGLAGRHSYNEQFF

cdr3_length: 15
clone_size: .
v_call: TRBV6-6
d_call: .
j_call: TRBJ1-2
cdr3_nt: TGTGCCAGCAGGGGGGACGGCAGGAAATACTATGGCTACACCTTC
cdr3_aa: CASRGDGRKYYGYTF

cdr3_length: 16
clone_size: .
v_call: TRBV6-4
d_call: .
j_call: TRBJ2-3
cdr3_nt: TGTGCCAGCAGTGACTCGGGCCACCCAAGCACAGATACGCAGTATTTT
cdr3_aa: CASSDSGHPSTDTQYF

cdr3_length: 16
clone_size: once
v_call: TRBV6-6
d_call: .
j_call: TRBJ2-1
cdr3_nt: TGTGCCAGCAGTTACTACCTACAGAGCTCCTACAATGAGCAGTTCTTC
cdr3_aa: CASSYYLQSSYNEQFF

cdr3_length: 17
clone_size: .
v_call: TRBV7-2
d_call: TRBD1
j_call: TRBJ2-3
cdr3_nt: TGTGCCAGCAGCTCACCCCAGGGGGCGATTGGCACAGATACGCAGTATTTT
cdr3_aa: CASSSPQGAIGTDTQYF

cdr3_length: 17
clone_size: .
v_call: TRBV5-8
d_call: .
j_call: TRBJ2-7
cdr3_nt: TGTGCCAGCAGCTTGGCTACGGGACACCTAACGTACGCCGAGCAGTACTTC
cdr3_aa: CASSLATGHLTYAEQYF

cdr3_length: 16
clone_size: .
v_call: TRBV5-4
d_call: TRBD1
j_call: TRBJ2-5
cdr3_nt: TGTGCCAGCAGCTTAGACGGGACAGGGTACCAAGAGACCCAGTACTTC
cdr3_aa: CASSLDGTGYQETQYF

cdr3_length: 14
clone_size: .
v_call: TRBV4-2
d_call: TRBD2
j_call: TRBJ2-3
cdr3_nt: TGTGCCAGCAAGCGGGAGGGCCGCGCAGATACGCAGTATTTT
cdr3_aa: CASKREGRADTQYF

cdr3_length: 15
clone_size: .
v_call: TRBV4-1
d_call: .
j_call: TRBJ2-2
cdr3_nt: TGCGCCAGCAGCCAAGATCCTGTTACCCCCGGGGAGCTGTTTTTT
cdr3_aa: CASSQDPVTPGELFF

cdr3_length: 14
clone_size: .
v_call: TRBV28
d_call: TRBD1
j_call: TRBJ1-2
cdr3_nt: TGTGCCAGCACCTCGGGACAGGGGGTCGACGGCTACACCTTC
cdr3_aa: CASTSGQGVDGYTF

cdr3_length: 16
clone_size: .
v_call: TRBV5-1
d_call: .
j_call: TRBJ2-2
cdr3_nt: TGCGCCAGCAGCCTCCGGGACCCTAAGAACACCGGGGAGCTGTTTTTT
cdr3_aa: CASSLRDPKNTGELFF

cdr3_length: 17
clone_size: .
v_call: TRBV5-1
d_call: TRBD1
j_call: TRBJ2-3
cdr3_nt: TGCGCCAGCAGCCCCCTAATCGGCAGGGGGCGCACAGATACGCAGTATTTT
cdr3_aa: CASSPLIGRGRTDTQYF

cdr3_length: 16
clone_size: .
v_call: TRBV9
d_call: .
j_call: TRBJ2-3
cdr3_nt: TGTGCCAGCAGCGTAGTCGGGCAGCCAAGCACAGATACGCAGTATTTT
cdr3_aa: CASSVVGQPSTDTQYF

cdr3_length: 15
clone_size: .
v_call: TRBV10-2
d_call: .
j_call: TRBJ1-1
cdr3_nt: TGCGCCAGCAAATCACACGGGGGCCCCGCGACTGAAGCTTTCTTT
cdr3_aa: CASKSHGGPATEAFF

cdr3_length: 14
clone_size: .
v_call: TRBV6-1
d_call: .
j_call: TRBJ2-5
cdr3_nt: TGTGCCAGCAGTCGACAGGTGTCGGGGGAGACCCAGTACTTC
cdr3_aa: CASSRQVSGETQYF

cdr3_length: 14
clone_size: .
v_call: TRBV5-4
d_call: .
j_call: TRBJ2-5
cdr3_nt: TGTGCCAGCAGCTTAACCGGGAACCAAGAGACCCAGTACTTC
cdr3_aa: CASSLTGNQETQYF

cdr3_length: 14
clone_size: once
v_call: TRBV6-6
d_call: .
j_call: TRBJ2-5
cdr3_nt: TGTGCCAGCAGTTGGCAGGGAACGACAGAGACCCAGTACTTC
cdr3_aa: CASSWQGTTETQYF

cdr3_length: 17
clone_size: .
v_call: TRBV28
d_call: .
j_call: TRBJ1-5
cdr3_nt: TGTGCCAGCAGTTTAAGACAGGCGATAAGTAGCAATCAGCCCCAGCATTTT
cdr3_aa: CASSLRQAISSNQPQHF

cdr3_length: 15
clone_size: .
v_call: TRBV14
d_call: TRBD2
j_call: TRBJ2-7
cdr3_nt: TGTGCCAGCAGCCAAGATGTAGCGGGACTCTCCGAGCAGTACTTC
cdr3_aa: CASSQDVAGLSEQYF

cdr3_length: 14
clone_size: once
v_call: TRBV10-1
d_call: .
j_call: TRBJ1-5
cdr3_nt: TGCGCCAGCAGTGCAGGGCATAGCAATCAGCCCCAGCATTTT
cdr3_aa: CASSAGHSNQPQHF

cdr3_length: 15
clone_size: .
v_call: TRBV5-5
d_call: TRBD1
j_call: TRBJ1-2
cdr3_nt: TGTGCCAGCAGCTTGCAGGGGGCGTCCGACTATGGCTACACCTTC
cdr3_aa: CASSLQGASDYGYTF

cdr3_length: 16
clone_size: .
v_call: TRBV4-1
d_call: .
j_call: TRBJ2-1
cdr3_nt: TGCGCCAGCAGCCAAGAGTGGACCCGCTCCTACAATGAGCAGTTCTTC
cdr3_aa: CASSQEWTRSYNEQFF

cdr3_length: 14
clone_size: .
v_call: TRBV5-1
d_call: TRBD2
j_call: TRBJ2-4
cdr3_nt: TGCGCCAGCTCCCCTAGCGGCTATAAAAACATTCAGTACTTC
cdr3_aa: CASSPSGYKNIQYF

cdr3_length: 15
clone_size: .
v_call: TRBV6-5
d_call: .
j_call: TRBJ1-4
cdr3_nt: TGTGCCAGCAGCGGGACGGTTGCAACTAATGAAAAACTGTTTTTT
cdr3_aa: CASSGTVATNEKLFF

cdr3_length: 11
clone_size: .
v_call: TRBV7-9
d_call: .
j_call: TRBJ1-1
cdr3_nt: TGTGCCAGCAGCTTAGAGGGGGAAGCTTTCTTT
cdr3_aa: CASSLEGEAFF

cdr3_length: 14
clone_size: .
v_call: TRBV10-1
d_call: TRBD2
j_call: TRBJ2-1
cdr3_nt: TGCGCCAGTTCAGCGGGAGCCACCCACAATGAGCAGTTCTTC
cdr3_aa: CASSAGATHNEQFF

cdr3_length: 17
clone_size: once
v_call: TRBV7-8
d_call: .
j_call: TRBJ1-1
cdr3_nt: TGTGCCAGCAGCTTAGCGGCGGGATACAGGGCTAACACTGAAGCTTTCTTT
cdr3_aa: CASSLAAGYRANTEAFF

cdr3_length: 16
clone_size: .
v_call: TRBV5-4
d_call: .
j_call: TRBJ1-1
cdr3_nt: TGTGCCAGCAGCTTGGTAGCAGGGTGGGACCACACTGAAGCTTTCTTT
cdr3_aa: CASSLVAGWDHTEAFF

cdr3_length: 16
clone_size: .
v_call: TRBV7-2
d_call: TRBD1
j_call: TRBJ2-5
cdr3_nt: TGTGCCAGCAGCTTAGAAACCCGGACAGGAGCAGGGACCCAGTACTTC
cdr3_aa: CASSLETRTGAGTQYF

cdr3_length: 16
clone_size: .
v_call: TRBV28
d_call: TRBD1
j_call: TRBJ1-2
cdr3_nt: TGTGCCAGCAGGCGAGTGGGACAGCCGGCCAGCTATGGCTACACCTTC
cdr3_aa: CASRRVGQPASYGYTF

cdr3_length: 16
clone_size: few
v_call: TRBV19
d_call: .
j_call: TRBJ2-2
cdr3_nt: TGTGCCAGTAGTCCCCAGGACGTCGCGAACACCGGGGAGCTGTTTTTT
cdr3_aa: CASSPQDVANTGELFF

cdr3_length: 13
clone_size: .
v_call: TRBV27
d_call: .
j_call: TRBJ1-2
cdr3_nt: TGTGCCAGCAGTTTTCGTCAGGGAAATGGCTACACCTTC
cdr3_aa: CASSFRQGNGYTF

cdr3_length: 15
clone_size: once
v_call: TRBV28
d_call: .
j_call: TRBJ2-1
cdr3_nt: TGTGCCAGCAGTTTCGGCCTACAGGGTTCGGATGAGCAGTTCTTC
cdr3_aa: CASSFGLQGSDEQFF

cdr3_length: 16
clone_size: .
v_call: TRBV5-1
d_call: .
j_call: TRBJ2-1
cdr3_nt: TGCGCCAGCAGCTTGGGGGCAGGGGCAGGTAGTAATGAGCAGTTCTTC
cdr3_aa: CASSLGAGAGSNEQFF

cdr3_length: 13
clone_size: few
v_call: TRBV5-1
d_call: .
j_call: TRBJ2-5
cdr3_nt: TGCGCCAGCAGCTCCGGGGCTCAAGAGACCCAGTACTTC
cdr3_aa: CASSSGAQETQYF